This entry lists 9 T cell receptor beta chains sequenced from one sample in a study of cytomegalovirus exposure and HLA in healthy donors. PCR was performed using 60 Vbeta and 13 Jbeta primers. The protocol was immunoSEQ multiplex PCR, while the TCRdb copy is restricted to in-frame clones and leaves out a portion. The sample yields over 50,000 clones, almost 70% seen once. Sequencing was performed on PBMCs. These receptors were obtained from a middle-aged man in good health and CMV-seropositive.

The rearrangement uses TRBV18 and TRBJ1-1; 8 nucleotides match TRBD1. CDR1 and CDR2 (germline): KGHSH, LQKENI. The length of the CDR3 is 15 residues. Trimming took 5 bases from V and 0 from J; bases not matched to a gene: 5. CDR3 in amino acids: CASSIRQGLNTEAFF. CDR3 DNA sequence: TGTGCCAGCTCAATCCGACAGGGGCTGAACACTGAAGCTTTCTTT.

The chain carries TRBV5-1 and TRBJ2-3; 12 bases agree with TRBD2. Trimming removed 2 bases from V and 2 bases from J; junction bases left unmatched: 3. The CDR3 runs to 16 residues. The V gene's germline CDR1 is SGHRS and CDR2 YFSETQ. CDR3 nucleotide sequence: TGCGCCAGCAGCTTAGGACTAGCGGGATACACAGATACGCAGTATTTT. Protein product: CASSLGLAGYTDTQYF. The full variable domain, with the rest looked up from reference TRBV5-1 and TRBJ2-3, is KAGVTQTPRYLIKTRGQQVTLSCSPISGHRSVSWYQQTPGQGLQFLFEYFSETQRNKGNFPGRFSGRQFSNSRSEMNVSTLELGDSALYLCASSLGLAGYTDTQYFGPGTRLTVL.

This clone has just one count. The chain's CDR3 is CAWSFQGGENSPLHF. CDR3 nucleotides: TGTGCCTGGAGTTTTCAGGGAGGAGAGAATTCACCCCTCCACTTT. The chain has TRBV30 and TRBJ1-6, with TRBD1 as a possible D gene (5 bases). Trimming removed 2 bases at V and 7 bases at J, with 15 bases between. There are 15 residues in the CDR3. CDR1 GTSNPN and CDR2 SVGIG come from the germline V gene (reference sequence).

This chain joins TRBV4-3 and TRBJ1-1; D is undetermined. Per the germline V gene, CDR1 is LGHNA and CDR2 is YSLEER. The CDR3 loop spans 14 amino acids. V lost 1 base, J lost 4 bases, and 10 bases lay in between. The CDR3 sequence: CASSQVGGFTEAFF. The CDR3 region has the DNA TGCGCCAGCAGCCAAGTGGGAGGTTTCACTGAAGCTTTCTTT.

The chain couples TRBV5-1 to TRBJ2-5; TRBD2 agrees at 7 bases. V was clipped by 0 bases and J by 5 bases; unmatched bases: 7. The germline gives CDR1 SGHRS, CDR2 YFSETQ. The CDR3 extends over 15 amino acids. The CDR3 protein is CASSLDLTSSETQYF. CDR3 DNA: TGCGCCAGCAGCTTGGACTTGACTAGCTCGGAGACCCAGTACTTC. Based on the CDR3 plus reference TRBV5-1 and TRBJ2-5, the full variable domain is KAGVTQTPRYLIKTRGQQVTLSCSPISGHRSVSWYQQTPGQGLQFLFEYFSETQRNKGNFPGRFSGRQFSNSRSEMNVSTLELGDSALYLCASSLDLTSSETQYFGPGTRLLVL.

This sequence joins TRBV9 and TRBJ2-7; 8 nucleotides match TRBD1. The V segment lost 7 bases and the J segment 2 bases; nucleotides outside the gene matches: 2. Germline V CDR1 and CDR2: SGDLS, YYNGEE. There are 12 residues in the CDR3. This CDR3 is CASGQGTYEQYF. Written as DNA, the CDR3 is TGTGCCAGCGGACAGGGAACCTACGAGCAGTACTTC.

The CDR3: CASSKNTEAFF. The CDR3 DNA reads TGTGCCAGCAGCAAGAACACTGAAGCTTTCTTT. This chain connects TRBV6-1 to TRBJ1-1; no definite D call. Germline CDR1 is MNHNS and CDR2 is SASEGT. Deletions cut 6 bases from V and 1 base from J, with 3 bases between. CDR3 length: 11 amino acids.

The chain couples TRBV7-6 to TRBJ2-7; possible D gene TRBD2, 5 bases. Per germline, CDR1 SGHVS and CDR2 FNYEAQ. The CDR3 contains 13 residues. The V end lost 5 bases, the J end lost 5 bases, and 13 bases lay between the germline ends. CDR3 in DNA: TGTGCCAGCAGCCCCGAGGGTGGCCACGAGCAGTACTTC. It encodes CASSPEGGHEQYF.

This clone was counted a single time. The chain links TRBV19 to TRBJ1-2; perhaps TRBD1 as D (5 bases). Trimming removed 4 bases from V and 0 bases from J, with 12 bases in between. There are 15 residues in the CDR3. The germline V gene has CDR1 LNHDA and CDR2 SQIVND (reference sequence). CDR3 loop: CASSRGNTANYGYTF. In DNA, the CDR3 is TGTGCCAGTAGTAGGGGCAACACGGCTAACTATGGCTACACCTTC.